Here is one T cell receptor beta chain with its context. The table came from immunoSEQ multiplex PCR; TCRdb's copy has only in-frame clones and leaves some out. This table holds roughly 70,000 clones, roughly 87% found once. This entry comes from a study of OX40 agonist ivuxolimab in advanced cancers. Study overall: The study treated patients with ivuxolimab, an agonistic anti-OX40 (CD134) antibody. With a range of roughly 20 to 85, age averaged 60 years, and 65% to 85% were male. Prior checkpoint blockade (anti-PD-1, anti-PD-L1 or anti-CTLA-4) was permitted; 40% had it.

The CDR3 extends over 16 amino acids. V is TRBV21-1 and J is TRBJ2-7; the table's D call, TRBD1, has no DNA check behind it. TRBV21-1 is an annotated pseudogene. The clonotype comes from an adult with an advanced solid tumor such as melanoma, head and neck, liver or kidney cancer. Sequencing was performed on CD4+ or CD8+ T cells sorted from blood, taken in a trial of the OX40 agonist ivuxolimab. The CDR3 nucleotides read TGTGCCAGCAGCCCGACAGGGGTAAAAAGCTCCTACGAGCAGTACTTC. Translation gives CASSPTGVKSSYEQYF.